This is a list of T cell receptor beta chains from one sample in a study of blood T cell repertoires in COVID-19. Sequencing used immunoSEQ multiplex PCR; TCRdb keeps in-frame clones, though not all of them. The table shows roughly 93,000 clones, with roughly 80% occurring only once. Sequenced: peripheral blood. The receptors here all came from a woman at least 80 years old with acute or convalescent COVID-19. Both conserved end residues are part of each CDR3. The D gene is left open where the match is weak. Expanded clones get a size class; other rows say once, few or many, or leave the size out.

cdr3_aa cdr3_nt j_call v_call d_call clone_size
CASSVGQGAGEKLFF TGTGCCAGCAGCGTGGGACAGGGGGCAGGGGAAAAACTGTTTTTT TRBJ1-4 TRBV11-2 TRBD1 .
CASREEGGPILETQYF TGCGCCAGCAGGGAGGAAGGAGGGCCCATCTTGGAGACCCAGTACTTC TRBJ2-5 TRBV5-1 . .
CASSARGRSNQPQHF TGTGCCAGCAGTGCCAGGGGGCGAAGCAATCAGCCCCAGCATTTT TRBJ1-5 TRBV28 TRBD1 .
CASSARQGAGNTIYF TGTGCCAGCAGCGCCCGACAGGGGGCCGGAAACACCATATATTTT TRBJ1-3 TRBV9 TRBD1 .
CASSLTGGNTEAFF TGCGCCAGCAGCTTGACAGGGGGTAACACTGAAGCTTTCTTT TRBJ1-1 TRBV5-1 TRBD1 .
CASSYSGFRGNSPLHF TGTGCCAGCAGTTACTCGGGGTTCAGGGGTAATTCACCCCTCCACTTT TRBJ1-6 TRBV6-5 . .
CASSPGDRGQAFF TGTGCCAGCTCACCAGGTGACAGGGGGCAAGCTTTCTTT TRBJ1-1 TRBV18 TRBD1 .
CASLAGGLSNEQFF TGTGCCAGCCTTGCAGGGGGGCTAAGCAATGAGCAGTTCTTC TRBJ2-1 TRBV18 . .
CASSQLTGVNYGYTF TGCGCCAGCAGCCAATTAACAGGGGTTAACTATGGCTACACCTTC TRBJ1-2 TRBV4-3 TRBD1 .
CASNARGEYNEQFF TGTGCCAGCAACGCAAGGGGCGAGTACAATGAGCAGTTCTTC TRBJ2-1 TRBV27 . once
CASSPLGAGNNEQFF TGTGCCAGCAGCCCTCTTGGAGCAGGGAACAATGAGCAGTTCTTC TRBJ2-1 TRBV9 . .
CASRSGITTGELFF TGTGCCAGCAGATCAGGGATAACTACAGGGGAGCTGTTTTTT TRBJ2-2 TRBV2 . .
CASSQATGVQYF TGTGCCAGCAGCCAAGCGACAGGTGTGCAGTACTTC TRBJ2-7 TRBV3-1/TRBV3-2 . once
CASSLGASGANVLTF TGCGCCAGCAGCTTGGGGGCATCTGGGGCCAACGTCCTGACTTTC TRBJ2-6 TRBV5-1 . .
CAISGQVSLNTEAFF TGTGCCATCAGTGGACAGGTATCCTTGAACACTGAAGCTTTCTTT TRBJ1-1 TRBV10-3 . .
CASSTDRAGDSGANVLTF TGTGCCAGCAGTACAGACAGGGCAGGGGATTCTGGGGCCAACGTCCTGACTTTC TRBJ2-6 TRBV27 TRBD1 .
CASSHGAGTGELFF TGTGCCAGCAGCCATGGCGCCGGGACCGGGGAGCTGTTTTTT TRBJ2-2 TRBV3-1/TRBV3-2 . .
CASSLDAGGVTDTQYF TGTGCCAGCAGCCTAGACGCGGGGGGCGTCACAGATACGCAGTATTTT TRBJ2-3 TRBV5-4 TRBD2 .
CASSEEWGRGEQFF TGTGCCAGCAGTGAAGAATGGGGGCGAGGTGAGCAGTTCTTC TRBJ2-1 TRBV6-1 . .
CASSPPEADGYTF TGTGCCAGCTCACCCCCGGAGGCGGATGGCTACACCTTC TRBJ1-2 TRBV18 . .
CSVFIYNEQFF TGCAGCGTGTTCATCTACAATGAGCAGTTCTTC TRBJ2-1 TRBV29-1 . .
CASRQGAQDNEQFF TGTGCCAGCAGACAGGGGGCTCAGGACAATGAGCAGTTCTTC TRBJ2-1 TRBV7-9 TRBD1 .
CAISSRDTGYSYNEQFF TGTGCCATCAGCTCGCGCGATACAGGGTACTCCTACAATGAGCAGTTCTTC TRBJ2-1 TRBV10-3 . .
CASSPQNGQVYGYTF TGTGCCAGCAGCCCACAGAATGGTCAGGTCTATGGCTACACCTTC TRBJ1-2 TRBV11-2 . .
CASSFRQGRAFF TGTGCCAGCAGTTTCCGACAGGGGAGAGCTTTCTTT TRBJ1-1 TRBV27 TRBD1 once
CASRMGQGIDGYTF TGTGCCAGCAGAATGGGACAGGGGATCGATGGCTACACCTTC TRBJ1-2 TRBV7-9 TRBD1 .
CASSLEGPYYGYTF TGCGCCAGCAGCTTGGAGGGGCCTTACTATGGCTACACCTTC TRBJ1-2 TRBV5-1 . once
CASSLDGGTSQPQHF TGCGCCAGCAGCTTGGACGGGGGGACGAGTCAGCCCCAGCATTTT TRBJ1-5 TRBV5-1 . .
CASSPLGGTGELFF TGTGCCAGCAGTCCCCTGGGGGGCACCGGGGAGCTGTTTTTT TRBJ2-2 TRBV6-6 . .
CASSQDVQGGRPQHF TGCGCCAGCAGCCAAGACGTACAGGGGGGAAGGCCCCAGCATTTT TRBJ1-5 TRBV4-3 TRBD1 .
CASSYDLENTEAFF TGTGCCAGCAGTTACGACTTGGAGAACACTGAAGCTTTCTTT TRBJ1-1 TRBV28 . .
CASSLVPRTGSYNEQFF TGTGCCAGCAGCTTAGTGCCCCGGACAGGCTCCTACAATGAGCAGTTCTTC TRBJ2-1 TRBV7-2 TRBD1 once
CASSQDSGASSYEQYF TGCGCCAGCAGCCAAGATAGCGGGGCCAGCTCCTACGAGCAGTACTTC TRBJ2-7 TRBV4-3 TRBD2 many
CASSPGRGGGETFF TGTGCCAGCAGCCCGGGGCGGGGAGGAGGCGAAACTTTCTTT TRBJ1-1 TRBV6-5 . .
CASSPGADWRGYTF TGTGCCAGCTCACCAGGGGCAGACTGGCGGGGCTACACCTTC TRBJ1-2 TRBV18 . .
CASSQDGGNYGYTF TGCGCCAGCAGCCAAGATGGAGGGAACTATGGCTACACCTTC TRBJ1-2 TRBV4-1 . .
CAGGRTGVSYGYTF TGTGCCGGGGGGCGGACAGGGGTCTCCTATGGCTACACCTTC TRBJ1-2 TRBV30 TRBD1 .
CASSEHSGVTEQYF TGTGCCAGCAGTGAACATAGCGGGGTTACCGAGCAGTACTTC TRBJ2-7 TRBV6-1 TRBD2 .
CASSSQTGNYGYTF TGCGCCAGCAGCTCCCAGACAGGGAACTATGGCTACACCTTC TRBJ1-2 TRBV5-1 TRBD1 .
CASSTRDGSYNEQFF TGTGCCAGTAGTACGCGGGACGGCTCCTACAATGAGCAGTTCTTC TRBJ2-1 TRBV19 . .
CASSKQGARTEAFF TGTGCCAGTAGCAAACAGGGGGCACGGACTGAAGCTTTCTTT TRBJ1-1 TRBV19 TRBD1 .
CASSVGWGDLNTDTQYF TGTGCCAGCAGCGTCGGTTGGGGGGACCTTAACACAGATACGCAGTATTTT TRBJ2-3 TRBV9 . .
CASSLSGSRGSYTF TGTGCCAGCAGCTTGTCGGGGAGTCGCGGGAGCTACACCTTC TRBJ1-2 TRBV5-8 . few
CASRTGVAGGEQYF TGTGCCAGCAGGACGGGAGTGGCGGGGGGAGAGCAGTACTTC TRBJ2-7 TRBV5-4 TRBD2 once
CASTWGGSYGYTF TGTGCCAGCACCTGGGGGGGGAGCTATGGCTACACCTTC TRBJ1-2 TRBV12-3/TRBV12-4 . .
CASSLEGGISGANVLTF TGTGCCAGCAGCTTGGAAGGAGGCATAAGTGGGGCCAACGTCCTGACTTTC TRBJ2-6 TRBV5-4 . .
CASSPWTGKDGYTF TGTGCCAGCAGCCCCTGGACAGGGAAAGATGGCTACACCTTC TRBJ1-2 TRBV7-2 TRBD1 .
CASRTGPMNTEAFF TGTGCCAGCAGGACAGGGCCCATGAACACTGAAGCTTTCTTT TRBJ1-1 TRBV27 TRBD1 .
CASATGGGNQPQHF TGTGCCAGTGCGACAGGGGGCGGCAATCAGCCCCAGCATTTT TRBJ1-5 TRBV19 TRBD1 .
CASSLGTGMNTEAFF TGTGCCAGCAGCTTAGGGACAGGGATGAACACTGAAGCTTTCTTT TRBJ1-1 TRBV7-2 TRBD1 .
CASSLQGGEQFF TGTGCCAGCAGCCTACAGGGGGGTGAGCAGTTCTTC TRBJ2-1 TRBV2 TRBD1 few
CASSRRDLSTEAFF TGTGCCAGCAGTCGGCGGGACTTAAGCACTGAAGCTTTCTTT TRBJ1-1 TRBV28 . .
CASRGQEGDEQFF TGCGCCAGTAGGGGACAGGAGGGCGATGAGCAGTTCTTC TRBJ2-1 TRBV5-1 TRBD1 .